The table lists the clone carrying this T cell receptor (beta chain) with many counts. Antigen unknown. These data come from a study of T cells after yellow fever vaccination. Whole-study results and caveats: Boosting was followed by the reappearance of most primary-vaccination clones (around 96% CD4, more than 70% CD8).

From the 5' RACE reads, TCRdb called clonotypes with MiXCR, one entry per CDR3 protein. The sample lists roughly 350,000 distinct CDR3 sequences; roughly 3.9% were seen once. V dropped 4 bases and J dropped 8 bases, with 9 bases sitting between them. The CDR3 has 11 amino acids. Germline V gene data show CDR1 as SGHRS and CDR2 as YFSETQ. The specimen comprised PBMCs, sampled 5 days after the yellow fever booster vaccination. The chain employs TRBV5-1 and TRBJ1-1, with D perhaps matching TRBD1 (5 bases). The clonotype was recovered from a man aged 18 to 30 who received the YFV17D yellow fever vaccine. The CDR3 region has the DNA TGCGCCAGCAGCCGAGGGACGGAAGCTTTCTTT. Protein sequence: CASSRGTEAFF.